What follows are 2 T cell receptor beta chains derived from one specimen sequenced in a study of a mutant IDH1 vaccine in newly diagnosed glioma. The sample's time point: baseline, week 1 (first vaccination visit). Sample treatment: pre-vaccination baseline after standard-of-care therapy. This table comes from immunoSEQ multiplex PCR, and its TCRdb copy is limited to in-frame clones, with some not included. Among some 70,000 clones, about four fifths were seen once, and the ten largest hold 8.2%. Sequencing was performed on PBMCs, taken from a glioma patient treated with radiotherapy, temozolomide or both. These receptors originate from a man aged 45-65 years with glioma.

The genes are TRBV30 and TRBJ2-1; D uncertain. The germline gives CDR1 GTSNPN, CDR2 SVGIG (reference sequence). V was pared by 0 bases and J by 10 bases, with 7 bases between. This CDR3 comprises 11 residues. CDR3 residues: CAWSVDQEQFF. The CDR3 coding sequence is TGTGCCTGGAGTGTAGATCAGGAGCAGTTCTTC.

The genes are TRBV2 and TRBJ2-7, with 7 bases aligning to TRBD1. With 10 bases clipped from V and 0 bases from J, the junction kept 21 bases outside the gene matches. Germline V gene data show CDR1 as SNHLY and CDR2 as FYNNEI. The CDR3 has 18 residues. The CDR3 is CATTLGQGDYTYSYEQYF. CDR3 DNA: TGTGCCACCACTTTAGGGCAGGGGGATTACACCTACTCCTACGAGCAGTACTTC. The whole variable domain, filled in from reference TRBV2 and TRBJ2-7, reads EPEVTQTPSHQVTQMGQEVILRCVPISNHLYFYWYRQILGQKVEFLVSFYNNEISEKSEIFDDQFSVERPDGSNFTLKIRSTKLEDSAMYFCATTLGQGDYTYSYEQYFGPGTRLTVT.